A single sample is the source of the 8 T cell receptor beta chains below, sequenced in a study of blood T cell repertoires in COVID-19. Produced via immunoSEQ multiplex PCR; TCRdb's table is partial and in-frame only. The sample lists fewer than 110,000 clones, more than 70% occurring once. Sequencing was done on a sample of peripheral blood. Receptors were obtained from a woman in her sixties with acute or convalescent COVID-19.

The chain links TRBV9 to TRBJ1-3; 8 bases fit TRBD1. In germline, CDR1 is SGDLS, CDR2 YYNGEE. V trimming: 4 bases; J trimming: 0 bases; junction bases outside the gene matches: 3. The CDR3 covers 15 residues. CDR3 sequence (DNA): TGTGCCAGCAGCCGGGACAGGAACTCTGGAAACACCATATATTTT. Its translation is CASSRDRNSGNTIYF.

This chain links TRBV7-2 with TRBJ1-6; TRBD1 is a possible D gene (5 bases). The CDR3 consists of 13 residues. CDR1 SGHTA and CDR2 FQGNSA come from the germline V gene. V gave up 6 bases and J gave up 9 bases, with 12 bases separating them. As DNA, the CDR3 is TGTGCCAGCAGTCCTACCAGGGTTTCACCCCTCCACTTT. Residues: CASSPTRVSPLHF.

This chain uses TRBV7-9 with TRBJ1-4, with no clear D. From germline, CDR1 is SEHNR and CDR2 FQNEAQ (reference sequence). Trimming left V 6 bases short and J 4 bases short, with 12 bases between. The CDR3 totals 14 residues. The CDR3 protein is CASRRGASNEKLFF. The CDR3 bases are TGTGCCAGCAGGCGAGGTGCCAGTAATGAAAAACTGTTTTTT.

V gene TRBV9 combines with J gene TRBJ2-1; 15 bases agree with TRBD2. The trim removed 7 bases at V and 9 bases at J, leaving 5 bases unmatched. CDR1 is SGDLS, CDR2 YYNGEE, per germline. This CDR3 comprises 14 residues. For the CDR3, the DNA is TGTGCCAGCCGGACTAGCGGGAGGGAAGGTGAGCAGTTCTTC. Protein: CASRTSGREGEQFF.

The gene calls are TRBV5-1 and TRBJ2-1; 12 nucleotides align to TRBD1. This CDR3 contains 14 residues. Germline CDR1 SGHRS, CDR2 YFSETQ. V was clipped by 2 bases and J by 8 bases; unmatched bases: 2. CDR3 sequence (DNA): TGCGCCAGCAGCTTCGGGACAGGGGGCGATGAGCAGTTCTTC. This gives the protein CASSFGTGGDEQFF.

This clone was observed a handful of times. The V and J genes are TRBV7-6 and TRBJ2-3; 8 bases are shared with TRBD2. The CDR3 loop spans 16 amino acids. Per germline, CDR1 SGHVS and CDR2 FNYEAQ. V shed 5 bases, J shed 1 base, and the junction held 8 bases outside the gene matches. DNA for the CDR3: TGTGCCAGCAGCCACAGCGGGAGTGGGGGCACAGATACGCAGTATTTT. Its translation: CASSHSGSGGTDTQYF.

The chain uses TRBV28 and TRBJ1-5; perhaps TRBD1 as D (5 bases). Trimming removed 6 bases from V and 1 base from J, with 13 bases in between. The CDR3 consists of 15 residues. Germline V gives CDR1 MDHEN, CDR2 SYDVKM. CDR3 coding DNA: TGTGCCAGCAGCCCAGACAGTTACAGCAATCAGCCCCAGCATTTT. This gives the protein CASSPDSYSNQPQHF.

The V gene is TRBV2, the J gene TRBJ1-4, with a tentative D call TRBD1 (5 bases). Germline V gives CDR1 SNHLY, CDR2 FYNNEI. Trimming cost V 3 bases and J 8 bases, with 13 bases left between them. The length of the CDR3 is 14 residues. The CDR3 loop is CASSEGGIGEKLFF. The CDR3 DNA reads TGTGCCAGCAGTGAGGGGGGGATTGGGGAAAAACTGTTTTTT.